Sequencing of this T cell receptor (beta chain) was carried out in a study of shared clonotypes between healthy human individuals. At the level of the study: CD4 naive and memory got three plates each, CD8 naive two, CD8 memory one.

Under the authors' procedure: ImmunoSEQ sequences covered only the junction and lacked quality scores; filtering therefore differed. TCRdb keeps only in-frame clones here, not all; method: immunoSEQ multiplex PCR. V and J calls and clone size are given by that table; D and trimming were obtained from the DNA. The table lists about 990,000 clones, about 84% of them singletons. Of note for this clone: Antigen specificity is unknown.

CDR1 and CDR2 from the germline V gene are LNHDA and SQIVND (reference sequence). The CDR3 is 15 residues long. The V end lost 3 bases, the J end lost 3 bases, and 14 bases lay between the germline ends. Recent vaccinations or acute infections were absent in the healthy HIV-negative adult donors. Study conclusions and caveats: Four donors showed sharing of about 4.7% of naive CD4 clonotypes.

The rearrangement joins TRBV19 to TRBJ1-2; no firm D call. This clonotype was obtained from a man in his late teens or twenties in good health. Some clones in this sample may be carry-over from other donors' samples. The sequencing sample was made of memory CD4+ T cells from PBMCs. Sample subset: CD45RA-negative fraction. In DNA form, the CDR3 reads TGTGCCAGTAGTATTAGCAGTCACGGGGACTATGGCTACACCTTC. Its translation is CASSISSHGDYGYTF.